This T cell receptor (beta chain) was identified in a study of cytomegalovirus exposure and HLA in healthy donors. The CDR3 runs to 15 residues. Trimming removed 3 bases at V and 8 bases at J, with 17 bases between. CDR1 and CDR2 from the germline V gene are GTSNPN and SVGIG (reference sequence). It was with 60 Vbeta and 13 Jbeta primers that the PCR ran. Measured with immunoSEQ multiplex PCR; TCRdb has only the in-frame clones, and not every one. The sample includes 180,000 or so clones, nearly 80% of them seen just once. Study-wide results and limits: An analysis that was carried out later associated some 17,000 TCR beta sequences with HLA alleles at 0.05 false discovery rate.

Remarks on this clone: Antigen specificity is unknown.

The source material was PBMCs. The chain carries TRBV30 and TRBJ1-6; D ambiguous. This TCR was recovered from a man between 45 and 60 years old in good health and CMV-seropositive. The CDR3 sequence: CAWSTQERAHSPLHF. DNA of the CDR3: TGTGCCTGGAGCACTCAGGAGAGGGCCCATTCACCCCTCCACTTT.